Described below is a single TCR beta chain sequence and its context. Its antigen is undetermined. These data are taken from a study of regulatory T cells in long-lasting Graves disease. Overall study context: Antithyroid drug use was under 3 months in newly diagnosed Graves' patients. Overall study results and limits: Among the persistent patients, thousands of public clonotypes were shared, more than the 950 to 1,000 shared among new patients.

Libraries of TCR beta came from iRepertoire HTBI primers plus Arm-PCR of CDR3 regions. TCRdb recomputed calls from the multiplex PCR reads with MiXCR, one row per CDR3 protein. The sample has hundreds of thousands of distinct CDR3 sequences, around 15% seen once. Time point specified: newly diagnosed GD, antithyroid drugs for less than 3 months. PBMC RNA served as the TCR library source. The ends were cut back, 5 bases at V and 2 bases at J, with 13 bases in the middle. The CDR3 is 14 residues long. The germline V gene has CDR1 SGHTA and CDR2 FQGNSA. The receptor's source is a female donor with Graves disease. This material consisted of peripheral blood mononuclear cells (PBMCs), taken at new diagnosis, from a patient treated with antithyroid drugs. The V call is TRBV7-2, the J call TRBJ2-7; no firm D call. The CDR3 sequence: CASSPSPATYEQYF. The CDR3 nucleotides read TGTGCCAGCAGCCCCTCTCCGGCGACCTACGAGCAGTACTTC.